This note documents a single TCR beta chain sequence. Its antigen is unknown. Per-nucleotide qualities are absent, and no much larger clonotype sits a single base away. The library was built by means of 5' RACE. TCRdb records Illumina HiSeq 2500 as the sequencer. A second PCR of roughly 7 to 11 cycles was performed with a sample-barcoded 5' primer and a J-beta primer mix. Each TCR beta cDNA molecule received a unique molecular identifier from a template-switch 5' adaptor carrying 12 random nucleotides. Each sample yielded at least 2.5 million CDR3-containing paired-end reads. First-strand cDNA synthesis was performed from all RNA using the Mint cDNA synthesis kit, with priming by a TRBC-specific oligonucleotide. Following uracil-DNA glycosylase treatment, a first 18-cycle PCR with universal primers M1SS and BC2_uni_R was performed on all cDNA. In the source study's methods: For normalization, 1 million high-quality reads were randomly selected from each sample, with every read carrying a distinct molecular identifier. Reads sharing molecular identifiers were discarded rather than binned into consensus sequences. MiTCR, with a Q25 quality threshold and the strictest error-elimination algorithm, was used for CDR3 identification, clonotype clustering and error correction. A nonparametric unseen species model using Euler transformation provided a lower-bound estimate of total TCR beta diversity. The raw public data were reprocessed by TCRdb itself: fastp quality trimming at Q25, MiXCR clonotype calling, in-frame beta chains only. Merged by CDR3 protein, the rows form single entries marked with the most common genes and DNA. The V and J calls shown here were made by TCRdb, not taken from the authors' results. In this sample the table shows about 1.1 million distinct CDR3 sequences, around two fifths of which occur a single time. The top ten hold around 13% of the sample.

The sample is drawn from a study of blood T cells in healthy people across ages (dated by TCRdb to 2014 to 2015). As for the study more broadly: Template switching captured roughly one uniquely barcoded TCR beta cDNA molecule per two T cells in model experiments. Age-related changes in TCR beta repertoire diversity were measured in the study by deep sequencing normalized with unique cDNA molecular identifiers. Four age groups were formed from the donors: young (average about 17 years), middle-aged (approximately 42), aged (62) and long-lived (approximately 80). To avoid experimental bias, donors of different ages were spread randomly across the sequencing lanes. For two donors (one aged 18 to 29 and one aged 80 or older), the study analyzed two additional independent replicas of 1 million unique cDNA reads from the same blood draw.

Systemically healthy Caucasian individuals from Russia, 39 in total and aged about 6 to 90 years, were included as donors. Around 10 milliliters of peripheral blood were drawn from each donor into EDTA-treated Vacutainer tubes. Ficoll-Paque density-gradient centrifugation was used to isolate PBMCs, with at least 7 million obtained per sample. Total RNA was extracted from PBMCs with Trizol reagent, with at least 6 micrograms obtained per sample. The percentages of naive CD45RAhigh/CD27high T cells were determined by flow cytometry on a PBMC aliquot from every donor. What the research found in general, with its limitations: Because profiling used bulk unsorted PBMCs, naive and antigen-experienced compartments could not be compared conclusively. As age increased, observed TCR beta diversity per million T cells dropped in a roughly linear way, and a significant reduction was already evident by age 40. Compared with the aged group, the long-lived group had more naive CD4+ T cells, fewer expanded clones and increased TCR diversity, suggesting age selection. The CMV infection status of donors was not known, potentially confounding age-related changes in expanded clonotypes. The percentage of naive T cells measured by flow cytometry correlated strongly with observed TCR beta diversity. Estimates of total diversity from one million sequenced T cells were regarded as lower bounds and underestimates.

The receptor comes from a man aged 18 to 30 in good health. Sequencing used blood.

The DNA reads TGTGCCAGCAGCTTAGTAGGTAACATTCAGTACTTC. The resulting protein is CASSLVGNIQYF. The V and J segments used are TRBV11-3 and TRBJ2-4; the D gene cannot be named for sure. Cut back by 1 base and 7 bases, the V and J ends lie 5 bases apart. The germline V gene supplies CDR1 SGHNT and CDR2 YENEEA. The CDR3 holds 12 amino acids from the cysteine to the phenylalanine. This entry keeps only the CDR3 DNA: 36 bases, framed from base 1. Outside the CDR3, residues come from the reference TRBV11-3 and TRBJ2-4 proteins, so the full variable domain is: EAGVVQSPRYKIIEKKQPVAFWCNPISGHNTLYWYLQNLGQGPELLIRYENEEAVDDSQLPKDRFSAERLKGVDSTLKIQPAELGDSAVYLCASSLVGNIQYFGAGTRLSVL.